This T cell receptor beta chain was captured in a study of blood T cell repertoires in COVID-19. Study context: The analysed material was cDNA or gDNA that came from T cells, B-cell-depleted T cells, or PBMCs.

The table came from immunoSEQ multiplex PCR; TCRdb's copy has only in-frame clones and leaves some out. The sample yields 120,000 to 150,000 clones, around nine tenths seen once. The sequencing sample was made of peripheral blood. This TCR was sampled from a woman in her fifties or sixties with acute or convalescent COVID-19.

The chain's CDR3 is CASSSTGGTNQPQHF. CDR3 nucleotide sequence: TGTGCCAGCAGCTCCACCGGGGGTACCAATCAGCCCCAGCATTTT. The chain carries TRBV11-2 and TRBJ1-5, with D perhaps TRBD1 (5 bases). V was cut by 4 bases and J by 3 bases, with 13 bases left in between. The CDR3 totals 15 residues. Germline V gene sequence: CDR1 SGHAT, CDR2 FQNNGV.